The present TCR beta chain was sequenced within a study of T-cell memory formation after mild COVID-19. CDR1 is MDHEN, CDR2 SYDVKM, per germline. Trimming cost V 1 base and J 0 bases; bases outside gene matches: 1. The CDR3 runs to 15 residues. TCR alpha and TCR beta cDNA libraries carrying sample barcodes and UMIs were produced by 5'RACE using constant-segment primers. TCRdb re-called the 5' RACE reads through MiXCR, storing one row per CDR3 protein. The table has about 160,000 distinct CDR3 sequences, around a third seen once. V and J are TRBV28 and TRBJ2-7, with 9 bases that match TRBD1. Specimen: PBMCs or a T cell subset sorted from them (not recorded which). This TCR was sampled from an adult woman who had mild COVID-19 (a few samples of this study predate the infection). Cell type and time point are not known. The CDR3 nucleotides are TGTGCCAGCAGTTTATTGGGACAGGGCTCCTACGAGCAGTACTTC. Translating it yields CASSLLGQGSYEQYF.